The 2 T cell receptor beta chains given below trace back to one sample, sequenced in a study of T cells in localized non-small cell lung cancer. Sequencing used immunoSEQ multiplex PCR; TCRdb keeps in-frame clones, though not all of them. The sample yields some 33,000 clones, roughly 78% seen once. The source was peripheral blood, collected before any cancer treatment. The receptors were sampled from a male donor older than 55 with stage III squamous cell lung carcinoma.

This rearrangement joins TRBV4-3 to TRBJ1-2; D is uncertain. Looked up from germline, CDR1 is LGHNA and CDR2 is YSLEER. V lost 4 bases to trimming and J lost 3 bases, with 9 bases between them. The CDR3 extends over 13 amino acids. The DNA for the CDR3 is TGCGCCAGCAGCCCGGCACTGGACTATGGCTACACCTTC. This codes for CASSPALDYGYTF.

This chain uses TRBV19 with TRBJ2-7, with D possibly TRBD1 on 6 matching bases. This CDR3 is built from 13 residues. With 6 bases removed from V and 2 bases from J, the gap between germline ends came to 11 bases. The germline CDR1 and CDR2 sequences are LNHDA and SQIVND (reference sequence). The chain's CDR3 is CASSRQATYEQYF. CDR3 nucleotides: TGTGCCAGTAGCAGACAGGCGACCTACGAGCAGTACTTC.